This T cell receptor (beta chain) was captured in a study of CD8 T cells in Susac syndrome. The V and J ends lost 7 bases and 1 base, in that order; junction bases with no gene match: 4. The CDR3 is 14 residues long. Germline CDR1 is LGHNT and CDR2 is FRNRAP. An amount of RNA that ranged from roughly 0.5 to 1 ug was reverse transcribed with random hexamers. One entry per CDR3 protein, called by TCRdb with MiXCR from the immunoSEQ multiplex PCR reads. The table lists more than 75,000 distinct CDR3 sequences, approximately 94% of them singletons. This sequence was found in a human donor in good health. V gene TRBV12-5 combines with J gene TRBJ2-3, with 8 bases that match TRBD1. The sequenced sample consisted of CD8+ T cells from PBMCs. This chain's CDR3 is CASATGQGTDTQYF. The CDR3 DNA sequence: TGTGCTAGTGCGACGGGACAGGGCACAGATACGCAGTATTTT. Drawing the rest from reference TRBV12-5 and TRBJ2-3, the complete variable domain is DARVTQTPRHKVTEMGQEVTMRCQPILGHNTVFWYRQTMMQGLELLAYFRNRAPLDDSGMPKDRFSAEMPDATLATLKIQPSEPRDSAVYFCASATGQGTDTQYFGPGTRLTVL.